Each of the 9 T cell receptor beta chains below was sequenced from the same sample in a study of Tregs in tolerant kidney transplant recipients. Recipients received nonmyeloablative bone marrow transplants from related graft donors, with transient mixed chimerism. Here immunoSEQ multiplex PCR was the method, and the copy in TCRdb shows in-frame clones only, minus some. The data hold fewer than 60,000 clones, with approximately 91% observed a single time. The sample here was CD8+ T cells from blood (PBMCs), taken 24 months after the transplant. The receptors were gathered from a human patient who received a combined kidney and bone marrow transplant. Among the T cells, some may be from the graft donor.

The V call is TRBV2, the J call TRBJ1-2, with 9 bases matching TRBD1. CDR3 length equals 15 residues. V was clipped by 7 bases and J by 6 bases; unmatched bases: 12. Germline V gene data show CDR1 as SNHLY and CDR2 as FYNNEI. The CDR3 spells CASTMGTGLRDGYTF. CDR3 sequence (DNA): TGTGCCAGCACAATGGGGACAGGGTTAAGGGATGGCTACACCTTC.

The CDR3 loop reads CASSYRFRGAGTEAFF. The CDR3 region has the DNA TGTGCCAGCAGCTATAGATTCCGGGGGGCAGGTACTGAAGCTTTCTTT. The gene calls are TRBV5-6 and TRBJ1-1; possibly TRBD1 for D (6 bases). Germline loops: CDR1 SGHDT, CDR2 YYEEEE. CDR3 size: 16 residues. V shed 3 bases and J shed 5 bases, with 20 bases lying between them. The whole variable domain, filled in from reference TRBV5-6 and TRBJ1-1, reads DAGVTQSPTHLIKTRGQQVTLRCSPKSGHDTVSWYQQALGQGPQFIFQYYEEEERQRGNFPDRFSGHQFPNYSSELNVNALLLGDSALYLCASSYRFRGAGTEAFFGQGTRLTVV.

The CDR3 region has the DNA TGTGCCAGCAGTCCGGGGACAGGGATGAGAAATGGCTACACCTTC. This gives the protein CASSPGTGMRNGYTF. This rearrangement joins TRBV9 to TRBJ1-2, with 9 nucleotides matching TRBD1. Germline lookup yields CDR1 SGDLS and CDR2 YYNGEE. V trimming: 5 bases; J trimming: 6 bases; junction bases outside the gene matches: 11. The length of the CDR3 is 15 residues.

V gene TRBV2 combines with J gene TRBJ1-2; D is ambiguous. This CDR3 has 14 amino acids. Per germline, CDR1 SNHLY and CDR2 FYNNEI. V was cut by 8 bases and J by 3 bases, with 16 bases left in between. In DNA form, the CDR3 reads TGTGCCAGCTTTCCTGGCCGGGATCACTATGGCTACACCTTC. Translating it yields CASFPGRDHYGYTF. The full variable domain, its missing parts supplied by reference TRBV2 and TRBJ1-2, is EPEVTQTPSHQVTQMGQEVILRCVPISNHLYFYWYRQILGQKVEFLVSFYNNEISEKSEIFDDQFSVERPDGSNFTLKIRSTKLEDSAMYFCASFPGRDHYGYTFGSGTRLTVV.

As to this clone: Sequence at one end of the junction differs from germline and may be a read error. Other nucleotide sequences from this sample produce the same CDR3. The V and J genes are TRBV13 and TRBJ1-6; tentative D call: TRBD1 (6 bases). This CDR3 has 17 amino acids. CDR1 PRHDT and CDR2 FYEKMQ come from the germline V gene (reference sequence). This CDR3 reads CASSSRTEPVLNSPLHF. The CDR3 DNA follows: TGTGCCAGCAGCTCTCGGACAGAGCCTGTCCTTAATTCCCCCCTCCACTTT.

The J gene is TRBJ1-2, the V gene TRBV14; weak D call: TRBD1 (5 bases). Germline assignment: CDR1 SGHDN and CDR2 FVKESK. The CDR3 totals 17 residues. The ends were cut back, 1 base at V and 4 bases at J, with 19 bases in the middle. The CDR3 region has the DNA TGTGCCAGCAGCCAAGTTCCGTATCGTAGGGGCCCCTATGGCTACACCTTC. It encodes CASSQVPYRRGPYGYTF.

The chain joins TRBV19 to TRBJ2-3; tentatively, D is TRBD1 (5 bases). Germline CDR1 LNHDA, CDR2 SQIVND (reference sequence). This CDR3 is built from 16 residues. V lost 7 bases to trimming and J lost 2 bases, with 19 bases between them. DNA of the CDR3: TGTGCCAGTACCTCCCGGCCCTACAGGCCCACAGATACGCAGTATTTT. Translation gives CASTSRPYRPTDTQYF.

The genes are TRBV4-1 and TRBJ2-3, with 9 nucleotides matching TRBD2. The V segment lost 4 bases and the J segment 2 bases; nucleotides outside the gene matches: 4. CDR3 length: 15 residues. The germline CDR1 and CDR2 sequences are MGHRA and YSYEKL. The CDR3 DNA reads TGCGCCAGCAGCCGCATAGCGGGAGACACAGATACGCAGTATTTT. Amino acids: CASSRIAGDTDTQYF.

The rearrangement joins TRBV7-9 to TRBJ2-3; unclear D gene. Per the germline V gene, CDR1 is SEHNR and CDR2 is FQNEAQ (reference sequence). Trimming left V 6 bases short and J 2 bases short, with 12 bases between. The CDR3 length is 14 residues. The CDR3 region has the DNA TGTGCCAGCAGTTCTTTCCCTTACACAGATACGCAGTATTTT. This translates into CASSSFPYTDTQYF.